The TCR beta chain described here comes from a study of shared clonotypes between healthy human individuals. Study observations and caveats: Exclusively blood specimens were collected; tissue repertoires likely differ. Clonotypes which were not shared had lower generation probabilities than clonotypes that all four donors shared.

Note on this clone: Its antigen is not known.

This CDR3 comprises 12 residues. The trim removed 7 bases at V and 6 bases at J, leaving 6 bases unmatched. Germline V lookup: CDR1 SNHLY, CDR2 FYNNEI. Clones were read by immunoSEQ multiplex PCR, and TCRdb kept only the in-frame ones, dropping some. The data contain approximately 2.1 million clones, approximately 93% of them singletons. The sequence derives from a man between 18 and 35 years old in good health. Some clones in this sample may be carry-over from other donors' samples. The source material was naive CD4+ T cells from PBMCs. Subset: CD45RA+ positively selected. This rearrangement joins TRBV2 to TRBJ2-7, with TRBD1 matching 7 bases. CDR3 sequence: CASMRQGVEQYF. CDR3 sequence (DNA): TGTGCCAGCATGCGACAGGGAGTCGAGCAGTACTTC.